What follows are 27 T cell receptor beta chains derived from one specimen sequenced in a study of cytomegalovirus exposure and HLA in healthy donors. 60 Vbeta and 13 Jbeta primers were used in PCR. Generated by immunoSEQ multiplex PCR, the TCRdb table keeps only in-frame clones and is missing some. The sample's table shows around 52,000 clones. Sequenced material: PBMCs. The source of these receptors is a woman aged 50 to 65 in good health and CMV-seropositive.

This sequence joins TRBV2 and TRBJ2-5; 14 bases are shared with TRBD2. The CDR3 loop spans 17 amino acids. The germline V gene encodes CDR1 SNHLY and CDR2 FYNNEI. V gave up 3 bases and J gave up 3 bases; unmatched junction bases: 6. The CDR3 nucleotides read TGTGCCAGCAGTGAGTCTTGGACTAGCGGGAGGAAAGAGACCCAGTACTTC. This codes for CASSESWTSGRKETQYF.

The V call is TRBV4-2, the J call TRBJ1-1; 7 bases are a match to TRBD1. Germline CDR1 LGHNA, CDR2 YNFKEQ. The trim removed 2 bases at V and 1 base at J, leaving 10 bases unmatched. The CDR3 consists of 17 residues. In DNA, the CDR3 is TGTGCCAGCAGCCAAACCCTGATGACAGGGCCGAACACTGAAGCTTTCTTT. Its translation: CASSQTLMTGPNTEAFF.

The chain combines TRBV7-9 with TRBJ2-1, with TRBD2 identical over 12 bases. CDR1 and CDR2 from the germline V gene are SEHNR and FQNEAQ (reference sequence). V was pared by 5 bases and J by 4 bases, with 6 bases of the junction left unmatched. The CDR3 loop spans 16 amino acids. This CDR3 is CASSTWTSGKYNEQFF. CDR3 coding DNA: TGTGCCAGCAGCACCTGGACTAGCGGGAAGTACAATGAGCAGTTCTTC.

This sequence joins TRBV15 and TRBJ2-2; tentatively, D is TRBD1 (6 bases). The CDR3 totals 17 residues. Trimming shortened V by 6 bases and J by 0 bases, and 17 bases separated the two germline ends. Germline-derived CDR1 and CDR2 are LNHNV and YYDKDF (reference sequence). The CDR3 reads CATRGEQGHANTGELFF. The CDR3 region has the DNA TGTGCCACCAGGGGGGAACAGGGACACGCGAACACCGGGGAGCTGTTTTTT.

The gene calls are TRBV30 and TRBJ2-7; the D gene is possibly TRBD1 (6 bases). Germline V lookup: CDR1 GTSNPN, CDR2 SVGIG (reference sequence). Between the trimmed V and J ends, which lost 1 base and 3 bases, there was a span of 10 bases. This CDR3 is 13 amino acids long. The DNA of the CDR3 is TGTGCCTGGAGTGGAGGGGGATTCTACGAGCAGTACTTC. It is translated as CAWSGGGFYEQYF.

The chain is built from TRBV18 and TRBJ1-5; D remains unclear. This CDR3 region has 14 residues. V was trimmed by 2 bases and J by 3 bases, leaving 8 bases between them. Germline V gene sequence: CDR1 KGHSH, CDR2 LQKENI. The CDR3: CASSPSGANQPQHF. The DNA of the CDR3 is TGTGCCAGCTCACCATCGGGTGCCAATCAGCCCCAGCATTTT.

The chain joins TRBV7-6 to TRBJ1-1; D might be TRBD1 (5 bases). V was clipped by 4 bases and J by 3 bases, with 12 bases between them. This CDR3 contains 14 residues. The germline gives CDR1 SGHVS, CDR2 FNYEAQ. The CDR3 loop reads CASSYEWGDTEAFF. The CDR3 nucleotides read TGTGCCAGCAGCTACGAGTGGGGGGACACTGAAGCTTTCTTT.

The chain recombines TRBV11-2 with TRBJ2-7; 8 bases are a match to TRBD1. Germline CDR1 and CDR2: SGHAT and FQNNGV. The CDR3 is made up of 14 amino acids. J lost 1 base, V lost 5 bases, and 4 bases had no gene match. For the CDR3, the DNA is TGTGCCAGCAGCACCGGACAGGGTTCCTACGAGCAGTACTTC. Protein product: CASSTGQGSYEQYF.

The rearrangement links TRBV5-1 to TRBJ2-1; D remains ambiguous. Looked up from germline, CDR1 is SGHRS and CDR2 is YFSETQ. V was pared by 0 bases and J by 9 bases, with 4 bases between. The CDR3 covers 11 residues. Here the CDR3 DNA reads TGCGCCAGCAGCTTGGCGAGTGAGCAGTTCTTC. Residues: CASSLASEQFF.

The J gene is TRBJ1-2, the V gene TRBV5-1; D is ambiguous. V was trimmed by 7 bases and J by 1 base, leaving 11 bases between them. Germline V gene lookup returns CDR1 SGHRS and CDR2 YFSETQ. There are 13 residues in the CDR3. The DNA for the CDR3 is TGCGCCAGCCGAGTGGGAGTTAACTATGGCTACACCTTC. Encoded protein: CASRVGVNYGYTF.

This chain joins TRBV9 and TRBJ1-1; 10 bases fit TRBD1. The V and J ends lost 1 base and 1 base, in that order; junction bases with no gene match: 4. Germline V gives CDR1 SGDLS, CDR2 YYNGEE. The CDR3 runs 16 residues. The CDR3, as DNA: TGTGCCAGCAGCGTAACCGGACAGGGGGGGAACACTGAAGCTTTCTTT. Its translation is CASSVTGQGGNTEAFF.

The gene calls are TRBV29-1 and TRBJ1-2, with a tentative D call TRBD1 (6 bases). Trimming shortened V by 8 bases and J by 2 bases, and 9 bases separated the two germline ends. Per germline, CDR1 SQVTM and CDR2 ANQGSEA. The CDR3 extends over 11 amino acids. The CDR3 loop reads CSHGTNYGYTF. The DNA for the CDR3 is TGCAGCCATGGGACAAACTATGGCTACACCTTC.

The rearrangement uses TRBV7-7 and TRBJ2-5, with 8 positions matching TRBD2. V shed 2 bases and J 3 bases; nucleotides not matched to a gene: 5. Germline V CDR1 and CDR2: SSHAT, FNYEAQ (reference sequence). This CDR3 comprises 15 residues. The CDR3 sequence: CASSLLGGAEETQYF. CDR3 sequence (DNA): TGTGCCAGCAGCTTACTCGGGGGGGCCGAAGAGACCCAGTACTTC.

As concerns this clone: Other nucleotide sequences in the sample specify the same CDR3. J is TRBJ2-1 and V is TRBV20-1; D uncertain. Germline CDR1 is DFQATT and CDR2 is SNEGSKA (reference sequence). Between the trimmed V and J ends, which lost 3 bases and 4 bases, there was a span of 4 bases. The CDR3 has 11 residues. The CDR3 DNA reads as TGCAGTGCTAGCCCATACAATGAGCAGTTCTTC. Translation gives CSASPYNEQFF.

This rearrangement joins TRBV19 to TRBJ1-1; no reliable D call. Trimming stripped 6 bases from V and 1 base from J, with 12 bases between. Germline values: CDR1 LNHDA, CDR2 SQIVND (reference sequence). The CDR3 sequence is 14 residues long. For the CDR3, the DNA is TGTGCCAGTAGACGTACAGCTTCGAACACTGAAGCTTTCTTT. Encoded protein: CASRRTASNTEAFF.

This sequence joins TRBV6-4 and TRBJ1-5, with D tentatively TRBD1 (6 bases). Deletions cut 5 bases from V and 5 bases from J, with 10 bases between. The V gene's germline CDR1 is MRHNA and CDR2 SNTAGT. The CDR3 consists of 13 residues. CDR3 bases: TGTGCCAGCAGTATTAACAGGGATCAGCCCCAGCATTTT. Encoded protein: CASSINRDQPQHF.

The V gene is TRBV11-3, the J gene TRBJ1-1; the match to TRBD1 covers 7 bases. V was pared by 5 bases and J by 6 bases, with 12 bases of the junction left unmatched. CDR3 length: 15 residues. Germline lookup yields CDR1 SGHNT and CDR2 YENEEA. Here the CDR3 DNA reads TGTGCCAGCAGCCCAGGAGGGACAGCCTCCCCTGAAGCTTTCTTT. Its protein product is CASSPGGTASPEAFF.

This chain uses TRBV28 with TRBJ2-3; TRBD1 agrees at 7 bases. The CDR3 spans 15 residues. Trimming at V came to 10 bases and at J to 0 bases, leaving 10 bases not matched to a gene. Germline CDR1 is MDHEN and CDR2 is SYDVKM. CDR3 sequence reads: CATSIGGHSTDTQYF. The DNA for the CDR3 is TGTGCCACCAGCATAGGGGGCCATAGCACAGATACGCAGTATTTT.

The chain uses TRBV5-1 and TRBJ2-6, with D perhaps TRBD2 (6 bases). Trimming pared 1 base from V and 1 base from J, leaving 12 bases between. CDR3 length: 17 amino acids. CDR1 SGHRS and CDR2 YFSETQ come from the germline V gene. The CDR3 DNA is TGCGCCAGCAGCTTGCGGGTGGGGGGTTCTGGGGCCAACGTCCTGACTTTC. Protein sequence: CASSLRVGGSGANVLTF.

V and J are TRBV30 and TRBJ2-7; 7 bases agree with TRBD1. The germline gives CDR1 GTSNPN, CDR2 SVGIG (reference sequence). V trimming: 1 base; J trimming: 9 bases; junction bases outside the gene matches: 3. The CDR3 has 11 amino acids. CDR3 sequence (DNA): TGTGCCTGGAGTGCGGGGACAGCGCAGTACTTC. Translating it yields CAWSAGTAQYF.

The CDR3 here is CASSIVWSGQPQHF. CDR3 DNA: TGTGCCAGTAGTATAGTATGGTCCGGGCAGCCCCAGCATTTT. The genes are TRBV19 and TRBJ1-5; D call uncertain. Trimming pared 1 base from V and 7 bases from J, leaving 11 bases between. There are 14 residues in the CDR3. CDR1 is LNHDA, CDR2 SQIVND, per germline (reference sequence). The full variable domain, completed using reference TRBV19 and TRBJ1-5, is DGGITQSPKYLFRKEGQNVTLSCEQNLNHDAMYWYRQDPGQGLRLIYYSQIVNDFQKGDIAEGYSVSREKKESFPLTVTSAQKNPTAFYLCASSIVWSGQPQHFGDGTRLSIL.

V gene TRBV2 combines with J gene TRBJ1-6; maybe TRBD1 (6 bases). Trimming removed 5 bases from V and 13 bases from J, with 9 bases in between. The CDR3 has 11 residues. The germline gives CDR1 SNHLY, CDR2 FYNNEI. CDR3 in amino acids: CASSTGSPLHF. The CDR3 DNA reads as TGTGCCAGCAGTACAGGGAGCCCCCTCCACTTT.

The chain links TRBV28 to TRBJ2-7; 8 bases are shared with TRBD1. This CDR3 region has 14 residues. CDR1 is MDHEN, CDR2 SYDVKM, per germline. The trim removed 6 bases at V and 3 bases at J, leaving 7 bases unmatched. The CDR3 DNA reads TGTGCCAGCAGCTCCGGGACAGGTATCTACGAGCAGTACTTC. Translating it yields CASSSGTGIYEQYF.

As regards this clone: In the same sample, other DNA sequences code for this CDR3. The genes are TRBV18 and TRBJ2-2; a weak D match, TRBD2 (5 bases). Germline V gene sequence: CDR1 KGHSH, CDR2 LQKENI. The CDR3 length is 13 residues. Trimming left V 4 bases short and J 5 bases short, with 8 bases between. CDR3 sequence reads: CASSLRETGELFF. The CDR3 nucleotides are TGTGCCAGCTCACTTCGGGAAACCGGGGAGCTGTTTTTT.

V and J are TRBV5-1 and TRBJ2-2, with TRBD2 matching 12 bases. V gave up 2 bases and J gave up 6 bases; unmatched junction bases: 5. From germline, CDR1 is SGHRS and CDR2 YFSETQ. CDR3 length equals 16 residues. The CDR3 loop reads CASSLRTSGISGELFF. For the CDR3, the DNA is TGCGCCAGCAGCTTAAGGACTAGCGGGATTTCCGGGGAGCTGTTTTTT.

The CDR3 sequence: CASSPQTGSSYEQYF. The CDR3 nucleotides are TGTGCCAGCTCACCCCAGACAGGAAGCTCCTACGAGCAGTACTTC. The chain recombines TRBV18 with TRBJ2-7, with a possible D match to TRBD1 (6 bases). The length of the CDR3 is 15 residues. The V end was cut by 3 bases, the J end by 0 bases, with 12 bases between. Looked up from germline, CDR1 is KGHSH and CDR2 is LQKENI.

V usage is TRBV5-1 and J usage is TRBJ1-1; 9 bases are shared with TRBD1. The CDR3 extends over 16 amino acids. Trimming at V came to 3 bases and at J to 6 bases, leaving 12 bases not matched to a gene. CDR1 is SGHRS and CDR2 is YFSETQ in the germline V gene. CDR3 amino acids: CASSSRTGVSNSEAFF. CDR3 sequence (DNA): TGCGCCAGCAGCTCCCGGACAGGGGTATCCAACTCTGAAGCTTTCTTT.